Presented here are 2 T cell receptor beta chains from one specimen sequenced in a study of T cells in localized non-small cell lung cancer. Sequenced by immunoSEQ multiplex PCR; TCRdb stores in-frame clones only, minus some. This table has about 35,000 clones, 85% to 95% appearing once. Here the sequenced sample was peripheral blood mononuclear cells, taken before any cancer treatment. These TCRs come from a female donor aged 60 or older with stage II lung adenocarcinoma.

The CDR3 DNA follows: TGTGCCGGTGGGACAGGGGCCTACGAGCAGTACTTC. It specifies CAGGTGAYEQYF. The chain is built from TRBV2 and TRBJ2-7; TRBD1 aligns across 10 bases. The CDR3 spans 12 residues. CDR1 and CDR2 (germline): SNHLY, FYNNEI. J was trimmed by 2 bases and V by 11 bases; bases with no gene match: 3.

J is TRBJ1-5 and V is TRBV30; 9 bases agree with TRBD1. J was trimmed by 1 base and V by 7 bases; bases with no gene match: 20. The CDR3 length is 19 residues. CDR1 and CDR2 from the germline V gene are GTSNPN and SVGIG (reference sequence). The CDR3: CASYPKHRDRDGSNQPQHF. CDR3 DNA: TGTGCCTCATACCCTAAGCACCGGGACAGGGATGGGAGCAATCAGCCCCAGCATTTT.